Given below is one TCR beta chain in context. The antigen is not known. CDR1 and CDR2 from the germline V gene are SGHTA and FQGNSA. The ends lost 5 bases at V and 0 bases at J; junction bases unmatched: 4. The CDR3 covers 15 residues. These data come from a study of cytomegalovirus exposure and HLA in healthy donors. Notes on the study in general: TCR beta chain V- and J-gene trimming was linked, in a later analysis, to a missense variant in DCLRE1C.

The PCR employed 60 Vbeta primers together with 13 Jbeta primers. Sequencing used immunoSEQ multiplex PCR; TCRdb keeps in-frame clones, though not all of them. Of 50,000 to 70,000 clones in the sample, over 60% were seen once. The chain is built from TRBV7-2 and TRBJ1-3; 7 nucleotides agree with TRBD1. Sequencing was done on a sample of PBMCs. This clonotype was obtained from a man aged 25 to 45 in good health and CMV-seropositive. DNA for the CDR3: TGTGCCAGCAGCCAGGGACAGCTCTCTGGAAACACCATATATTTT. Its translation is CASSQGQLSGNTIYF.